The 4 T cell receptor beta chains presented below share a single source sample, sequenced in a study of glioma-infiltrating T cells after dendritic cell vaccination. The data were produced by immunoSEQ multiplex PCR, yet TCRdb's version contains in-frame clones alone and is incomplete. The sample holds 25,000 to 35,000 clones, 85% to 95% seen once. This sample comprised blood, obtained before dendritic cell vaccination. The source of these receptors is a human donor with glioblastoma.

This clone has only a few counts. CDR3 DNA sequence: TGTGCCAGTAGGACAGGGGGGAGGGAGCAGTTCTTC. It codes for CASRTGGREQFF. The rearrangement uses TRBV19 and TRBJ2-1, with 9 bases that match TRBD1. The germline gives CDR1 LNHDA, CDR2 SQIVND (reference sequence). This CDR3 region has 12 residues. The J segment lost 10 bases and the V segment lost 6 bases, leaving 4 bases of the junction unmatched.

This chain links TRBV5-1 with TRBJ2-7, with 9 bases lining up with TRBD1. This CDR3 region has 15 residues. The V and J ends lost 4 bases and 3 bases, in that order; junction bases with no gene match: 8. Germline V lookup: CDR1 SGHRS, CDR2 YFSETQ. CDR3 DNA: TGCGCCAGCAGCGCCCCGGGACAGGGTGTCTACGAGCAGTACTTC. It yields the protein CASSAPGQGVYEQYF.

V usage is TRBV6-5 and J usage is TRBJ1-1; D not certain. The CDR3 runs to 15 residues. V lost 6 bases, J lost 0 bases, and 14 bases lay in between. Germline V CDR1 and CDR2: MNHEY, SVGAGI. CDR3 nucleotides: TGTGCCAGCAGCAAAGTGCTCGAGATGAACACTGAAGCTTTCTTT. Encoded protein: CASSKVLEMNTEAFF.

This sequence joins TRBV29-1 and TRBJ2-1; D gene uncertain. This CDR3 contains 11 residues. The V gene lost 4 bases and the J gene lost 6 bases, with 7 bases spanning the gap. In germline, CDR1 is SQVTM, CDR2 ANQGSEA. The CDR3 nucleotides are TGCAGCGTTGGGCTGCCCAATGAGCAGTTCTTC. Its translation is CSVGLPNEQFF.